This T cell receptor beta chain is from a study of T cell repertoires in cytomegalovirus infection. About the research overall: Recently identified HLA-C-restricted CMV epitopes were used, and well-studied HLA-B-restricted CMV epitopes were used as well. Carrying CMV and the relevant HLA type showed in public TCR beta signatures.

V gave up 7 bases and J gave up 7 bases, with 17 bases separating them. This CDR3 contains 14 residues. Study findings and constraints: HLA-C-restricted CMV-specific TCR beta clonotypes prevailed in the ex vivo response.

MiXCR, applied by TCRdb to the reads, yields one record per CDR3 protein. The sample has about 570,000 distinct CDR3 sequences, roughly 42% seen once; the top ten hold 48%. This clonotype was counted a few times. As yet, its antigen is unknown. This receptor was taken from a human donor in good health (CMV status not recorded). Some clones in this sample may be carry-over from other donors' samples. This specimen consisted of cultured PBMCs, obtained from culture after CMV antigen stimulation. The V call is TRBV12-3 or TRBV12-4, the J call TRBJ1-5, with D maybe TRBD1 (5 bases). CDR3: CASNNLGVEQPQHF. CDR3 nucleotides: TGTGCCAGCAATAATTTAGGGGTTGAGCAGCCCCAGCATTTT.